The entry that follows covers one TCR beta chain sequence. What it binds is unknown. These data originate in a study of radiation and T cells in renal cell carcinoma. Notes on the study in general: From baseline, blood top tumor clonotypes peaked at 2 weeks post-radiation. Without pretreatment biopsies, baseline tumor clonotype presence was undetermined.

Trimming removed 1 base at V and 7 bases at J, with 4 bases between. CDR3 length equals 12 residues. Germline V gives CDR1 SEHNR, CDR2 FQNEAQ (reference sequence). Time point indicated: blood 4 weeks post-SBRT, at nephrectomy. Treatment denoted: 15 Gy SBRT to primary tumor, nephrectomy 4 weeks later. Nephrectomy followed 15 Gy stereotactic body radiation by 4 weeks. Clear cell pathology was present in this patient's renal cell carcinoma. This table comes from immunoSEQ multiplex PCR, and its TCRdb copy is limited to in-frame clones, with some not included. Of about 100,000 clones listed, around 80% are singletons.

This chain uses TRBV7-9 with TRBJ2-2; no clear D. This receptor was obtained from a man between 60 and 75 years old with renal cell carcinoma. The starting material was blood, obtained from a patient whose treatment included radiotherapy and nephrectomy. CDR3 loop: CASSLVHGELFF. CDR3 DNA: TGTGCCAGCAGCTTAGTGCACGGGGAGCTGTTTTTT.